This TCR beta chain was found in a study of metastatic and nonmetastatic thyroid tumors. This CDR3 has 16 residues. V gave up 1 base and J gave up 9 bases, with 16 bases separating them. CDR1 is MNHNS and CDR2 is SASEGT in the germline V gene. None of the patients had undergone any treatment ahead of thyroid surgery. TCRdb reanalyzed the PCR reads via MiXCR. The table records around 41,000 clones, roughly 3.2% of them present only once. J is TRBJ1-6 and V is TRBV6-1; no reliable D call. This clonotype was obtained from a female donor with papillary thyroid cancer or a benign thyroid nodule (not recorded which). Some clones in this sample may be carry-over from other donors' samples. Material: blood. CDR3 protein: CASSEVHQQCVSPLHF. For the CDR3, the DNA is TGTGCCAGCAGTGAAGTCCATCAACAGTGTGTTTCACCCCTCCACTTT.